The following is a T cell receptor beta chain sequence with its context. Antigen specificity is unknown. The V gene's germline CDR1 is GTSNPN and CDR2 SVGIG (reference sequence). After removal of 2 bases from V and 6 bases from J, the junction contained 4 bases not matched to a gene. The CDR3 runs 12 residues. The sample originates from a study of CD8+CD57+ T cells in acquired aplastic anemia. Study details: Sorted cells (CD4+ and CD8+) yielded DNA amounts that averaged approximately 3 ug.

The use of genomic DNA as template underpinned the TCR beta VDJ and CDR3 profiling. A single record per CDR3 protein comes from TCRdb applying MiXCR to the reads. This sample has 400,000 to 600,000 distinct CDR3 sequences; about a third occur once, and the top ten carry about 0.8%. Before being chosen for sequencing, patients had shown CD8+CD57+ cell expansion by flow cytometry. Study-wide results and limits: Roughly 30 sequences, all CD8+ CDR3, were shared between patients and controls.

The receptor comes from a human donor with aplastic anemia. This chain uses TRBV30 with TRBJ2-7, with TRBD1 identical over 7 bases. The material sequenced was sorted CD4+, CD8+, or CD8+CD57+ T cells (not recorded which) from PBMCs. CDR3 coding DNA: TGTGCCTGGAGTTCGGGACAGTCCGAGCAGTACTTC. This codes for CAWSSGQSEQYF. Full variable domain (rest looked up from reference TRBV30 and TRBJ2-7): SQTIHQWPATLVQPVGSPLSLECTVEGTSNPNLYWYRQAAGRGLQLLFYSVGIGQISSEVPQNLSASRPQDRQFILSSKKLLLSDSGFYLCAWSSGQSEQYFGPGTRLTVT.